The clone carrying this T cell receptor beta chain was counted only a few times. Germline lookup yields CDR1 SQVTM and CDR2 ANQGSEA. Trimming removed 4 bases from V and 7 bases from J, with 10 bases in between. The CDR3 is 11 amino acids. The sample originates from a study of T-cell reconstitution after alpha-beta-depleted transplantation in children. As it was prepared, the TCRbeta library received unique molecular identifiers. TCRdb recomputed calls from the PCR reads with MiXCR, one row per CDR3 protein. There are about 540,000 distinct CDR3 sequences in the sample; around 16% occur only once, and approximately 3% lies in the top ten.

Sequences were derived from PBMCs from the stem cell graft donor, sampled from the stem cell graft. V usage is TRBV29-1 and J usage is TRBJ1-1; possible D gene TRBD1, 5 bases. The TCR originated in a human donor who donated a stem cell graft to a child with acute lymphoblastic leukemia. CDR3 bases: TGCAGCGTTGCGCGGGACCGTGAAGCTTTCTTT. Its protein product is CSVARDREAFF.